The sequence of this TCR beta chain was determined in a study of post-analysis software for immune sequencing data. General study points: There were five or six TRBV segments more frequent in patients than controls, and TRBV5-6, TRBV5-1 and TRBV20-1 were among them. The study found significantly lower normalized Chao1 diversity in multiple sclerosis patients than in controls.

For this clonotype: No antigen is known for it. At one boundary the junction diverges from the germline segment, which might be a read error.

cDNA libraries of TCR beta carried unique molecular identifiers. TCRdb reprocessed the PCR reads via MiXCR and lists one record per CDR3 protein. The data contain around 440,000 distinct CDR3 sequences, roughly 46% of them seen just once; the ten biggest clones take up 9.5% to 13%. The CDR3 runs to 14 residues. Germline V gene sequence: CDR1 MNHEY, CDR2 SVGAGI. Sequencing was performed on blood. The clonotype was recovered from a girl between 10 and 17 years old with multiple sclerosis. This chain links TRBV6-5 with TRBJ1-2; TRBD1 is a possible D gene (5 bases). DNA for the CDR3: TGTGCCGGCAGCCGACGAAGGGACGGCTATGGCTACACCTTC. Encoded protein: CAGSRRRDGYGYTF.